The TCR beta chain under discussion was sequenced for a study of blood T cell repertoires in COVID-19. At the level of the study: From the United States, Italy and Spain came samples of acute and convalescent COVID-19. PBMCs, B-cell-depleted T cells, or T cells were the source of the cDNA or gDNA that made up the material.

Original handling: Researchers report that nucleated cell counts were estimated from reference gene primer amplification. Generated by immunoSEQ multiplex PCR, the TCRdb table keeps only in-frame clones and is missing some. V, J and clone size were drawn from that table, and D and trimming were deduced from the DNA. Of roughly 73,000 clones listed, 65% to 85% are singletons. Germline values: CDR1 GTSNPN, CDR2 SVGIG (reference sequence). V was clipped by 2 bases and J by 4 bases, with 14 bases between them. CDR3 length equals 14 residues. Sequenced sample: peripheral blood. The TCR sequence derives from a woman aged 55-70 years with acute or convalescent COVID-19. The rearrangement joins TRBV30 to TRBJ1-2; TRBD1 is a possible D gene (5 bases). CDR3 sequence reads: CAWSPGTGSYGYTF. The CDR3 DNA reads TGTGCCTGGAGTCCAGGGACCGGGAGCTATGGCTACACCTTC.